This TCR beta chain was observed in a study of CD8+ T cells in alopecia areata. Study-wide results and limits: There were many expanded lesional clones persisting in scalp and blood during tofacitinib. Uncertainty about whether baseline CD8+ expansion is linked to response remains, with one nonresponder.

This clone was seen once. The antigen is unknown. cDNA serving as the sequencing template came from extracted, reverse transcribed RNA. Only in-frame clones appear in the TCRdb table, and some are missing; sequencing was by immunoSEQ multiplex PCR. Of 150,000 to 200,000 clones in the sample, 60% were seen once. This sample's treatment: oral pan-JAK inhibitor, 5-10 mg twice daily. The material sequenced was CD4+ T cells sorted from blood, taken at week 4, from a patient treated with tofacitinib. The receptor's source is a human donor with alopecia areata.

The CDR3 is CASSLRQGRNYGYTF. The CDR3 DNA sequence: TGTGCCAGCAGTTTAAGACAGGGCCGCAACTATGGCTACACCTTC. The J gene is TRBJ1-2, the V gene TRBV27, with TRBD1 identical over 7 bases. The CDR3 covers 15 residues. Germline V gene sequence: CDR1 MNHEY, CDR2 SMNVEV (reference sequence). The trim removed 2 bases at V and 2 bases at J, leaving 5 bases unmatched.